This paragraph reports one TCR beta chain. The data originate from a study of blood T cell repertoires in COVID-19. Study-level background: Italy, Spain and the United States were the sources of the convalescent and acute COVID-19 samples.

The CDR3 has 14 residues. The ends lost 0 bases at V and 6 bases at J; junction bases unmatched: 4. Germline CDR1 SGDLS, CDR2 YYNGEE. Original data processing: Amplification of reference gene primers was used by the study to estimate nucleated cell counts. Only in-frame clones appear in the TCRdb table, and some are missing; sequencing was by immunoSEQ multiplex PCR. That table is the source of V, J and clone size, and D and trimming were worked out from the DNA. Altogether hundreds of thousands of clones are present, over 75% being singletons, with the ten largest covering roughly 4.5%. Everyone who took part was roughly 18 to 89 years old, and they came from 20 to 25 US areas. In assigning cohorts, the study relied on participant-reported clinical history.

This chain joins TRBV9 and TRBJ1-2; TRBD1 matches at 8 bases. The source is a young man with acute COVID-19. The specimen was PBMCs or T cells enriched from blood (not recorded which). The CDR3 bases are TGTGCCAGCAGCGTAGGCATGGACAGGGATGGCTACACCTTC. This codes for CASSVGMDRDGYTF.